This T cell receptor beta chain was observed in a study of cytomegalovirus exposure and HLA in healthy donors. Concerning this clone: What it binds is unknown. Germline is not matched at one junction end, which may reflect a read error.

From germline, CDR1 is SEHNR and CDR2 FQNEAQ (reference sequence). CDR3 length: 13 residues. Study results and limitations: Cytomegalovirus association was assigned to more than 150 TCR beta chains.

Primers: 60 Vbeta forward and 13 Jbeta reverse. The data were produced by immunoSEQ multiplex PCR, yet TCRdb's version contains in-frame clones alone and is incomplete. Counted here are under 150,000 clones, around 84% occurring once; the ten biggest clones make up more than 2%. This chain connects TRBV7-9 to TRBJ1-1; D ambiguous. This TCR was recovered from a boy aged 2 to 10 in good health and CMV-seronegative. The sample taken for sequencing was PBMCs. The CDR3 DNA follows: TGTTCCAGCAGCTCACTCATGAACACTGAAGCTTTCTTT. Its translation is CSSSSLMNTEAFF.